This T cell receptor (beta chain) appears in the sequencing data of a study of blood T cell repertoires in COVID-19. Across the whole study: T cells, B-cell-depleted T cells, or PBMCs supplied cDNA or gDNA.

V was pared by 5 bases and J by 4 bases, with 10 bases of the junction left unmatched. From germline, CDR1 is SEHNR and CDR2 FQNEAQ (reference sequence). This CDR3 contains 16 residues. Clones were read by immunoSEQ multiplex PCR, and TCRdb kept only the in-frame ones, dropping some. The sample yields 150,000 to 200,000 clones, roughly 82% seen once. The TCR comes from a woman aged 55-75 years with acute COVID-19. The sequenced material came from PBMCs or T cells enriched from blood (not recorded which). The chain has TRBV7-9 and TRBJ2-1; 8 nucleotides line up with TRBD1. The CDR3 DNA reads TGTGCCAGCAGCCCTCAGGGGGCTTTGGGGTACAATGAGCAGTTCTTC. Translation gives CASSPQGALGYNEQFF.